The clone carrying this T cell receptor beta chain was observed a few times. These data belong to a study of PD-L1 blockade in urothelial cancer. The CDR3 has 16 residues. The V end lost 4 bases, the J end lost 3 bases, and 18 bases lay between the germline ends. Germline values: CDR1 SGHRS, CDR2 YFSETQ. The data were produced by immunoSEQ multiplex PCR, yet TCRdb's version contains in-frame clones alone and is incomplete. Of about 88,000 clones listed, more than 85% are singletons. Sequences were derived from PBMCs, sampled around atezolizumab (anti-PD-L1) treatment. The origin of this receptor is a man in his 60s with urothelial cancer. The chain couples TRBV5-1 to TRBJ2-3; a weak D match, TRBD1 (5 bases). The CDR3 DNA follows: TGCGCCAGCAGCCCCCTGGCCAGGGTATCAACAGATACGCAGTATTTT. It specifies CASSPLARVSTDTQYF.